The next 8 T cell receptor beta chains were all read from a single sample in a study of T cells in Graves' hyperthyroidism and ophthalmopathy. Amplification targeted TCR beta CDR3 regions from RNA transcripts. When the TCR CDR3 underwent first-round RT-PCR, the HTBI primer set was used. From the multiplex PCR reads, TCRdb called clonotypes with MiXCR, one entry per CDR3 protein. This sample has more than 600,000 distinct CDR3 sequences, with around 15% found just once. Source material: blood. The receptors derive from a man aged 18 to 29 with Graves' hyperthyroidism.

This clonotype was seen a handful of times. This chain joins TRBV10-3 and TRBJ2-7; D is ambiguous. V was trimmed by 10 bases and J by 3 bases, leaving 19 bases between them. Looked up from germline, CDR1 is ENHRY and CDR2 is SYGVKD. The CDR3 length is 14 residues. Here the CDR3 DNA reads TGTGCCAGTAAAGAAAGTTTAGCAGTCTACGAGCAGTACTTC. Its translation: CASKESLAVYEQYF.

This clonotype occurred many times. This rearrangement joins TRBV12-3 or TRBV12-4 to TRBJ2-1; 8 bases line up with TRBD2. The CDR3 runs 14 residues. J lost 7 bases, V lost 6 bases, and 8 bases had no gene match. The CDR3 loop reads CASSPVVAGNEQFF. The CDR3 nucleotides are TGTGCCAGCAGCCCAGTGGTAGCGGGGAATGAGCAGTTCTTC.

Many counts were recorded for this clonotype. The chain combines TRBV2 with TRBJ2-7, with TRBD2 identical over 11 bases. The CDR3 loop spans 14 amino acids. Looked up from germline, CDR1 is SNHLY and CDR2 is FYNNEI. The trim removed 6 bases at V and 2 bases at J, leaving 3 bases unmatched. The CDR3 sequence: CASRGTSGPYEQYF. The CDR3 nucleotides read TGTGCCAGCAGGGGGACTAGCGGACCCTACGAGCAGTACTTC.

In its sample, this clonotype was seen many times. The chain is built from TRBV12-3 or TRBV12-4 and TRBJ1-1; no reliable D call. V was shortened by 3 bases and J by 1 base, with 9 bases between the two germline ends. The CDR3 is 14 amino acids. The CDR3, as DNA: TGTGCCAGCAGTTTTGGAATCGAGAACACTGAAGCTTTCTTT. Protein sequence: CASSFGIENTEAFF.

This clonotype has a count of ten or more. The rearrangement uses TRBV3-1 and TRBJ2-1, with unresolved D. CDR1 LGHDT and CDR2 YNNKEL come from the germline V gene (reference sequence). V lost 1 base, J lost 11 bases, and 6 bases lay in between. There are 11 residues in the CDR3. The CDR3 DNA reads TGTGCCAGCAGCCAAGTCGTACAGCAGTTCTTC. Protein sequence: CASSQVVQQFF.

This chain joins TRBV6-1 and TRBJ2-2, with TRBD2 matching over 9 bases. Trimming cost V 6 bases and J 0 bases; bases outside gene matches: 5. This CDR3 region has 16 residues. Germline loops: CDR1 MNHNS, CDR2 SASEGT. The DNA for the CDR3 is TGTGCCAGCAGAACAACTAGCGGGTCGAACACCGGGGAGCTGTTTTTT. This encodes CASRTTSGSNTGELFF.

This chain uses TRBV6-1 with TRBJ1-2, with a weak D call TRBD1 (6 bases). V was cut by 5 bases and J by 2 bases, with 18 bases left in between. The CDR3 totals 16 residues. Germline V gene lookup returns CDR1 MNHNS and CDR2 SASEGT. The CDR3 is CASSTRTENGNYGYTF. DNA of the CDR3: TGTGCCAGCAGTACCCGGACAGAGAATGGGAACTATGGCTACACCTTC.

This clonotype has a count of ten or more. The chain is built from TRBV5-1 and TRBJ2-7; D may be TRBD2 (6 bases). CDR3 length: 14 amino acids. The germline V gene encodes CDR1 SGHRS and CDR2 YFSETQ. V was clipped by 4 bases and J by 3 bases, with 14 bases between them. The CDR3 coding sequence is TGCGCCAGCAGCCCGGCGTGGGGGGACTACGAGCAGTACTTC. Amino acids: CASSPAWGDYEQYF.